The clone carrying this TCR beta chain was seen more than once but under ten times. The sample comes from a study of identical twins. In germline, CDR1 is SNHLY, CDR2 FYNNEI. CDR3 length equals 15 residues. V shed 2 bases, J shed 2 bases, and the junction held 3 bases outside the gene matches. TCRdb re-analysed the 5' RACE reads in MiXCR, keeping a single row per CDR3 protein. Here the sample spans a few hundred thousand distinct CDR3 sequences, roughly 9% being singletons. This chain uses TRBV2 with TRBJ2-3; 8 nucleotides match TRBD1. This TCR derives from a woman aged 45-59 years in good health. Sequenced sample: naive T cells sorted from blood. Here the CDR3 reads CASSEQGAPTDTQYF. The CDR3 DNA reads TGTGCCAGCAGTGAACAGGGGGCGCCCACAGATACGCAGTATTTT.